This TCR beta chain was recorded in a study of T-cell memory formation after mild COVID-19. TCRdb passed the 5' RACE reads through MiXCR, listing each CDR3 protein once. Here the sample spans about 350,000 distinct CDR3 sequences, about an eighth being singletons. The receptor was isolated from a young man who had mild COVID-19 (a few samples of this study predate the infection). Cell type and time point are not known. Sequencing used PBMCs or a T cell subset sorted from them (not recorded which).

CDR3 region: CAISEPQGIGRYGYTF. The DNA of the CDR3 is TGTGCCATCAGTGAGCCCCAAGGTATCGGACGCTATGGCTACACCTTC. V is TRBV10-3 and J is TRBJ1-2; D remains ambiguous. The germline V gene encodes CDR1 ENHRY and CDR2 SYGVKD. This CDR3 has 16 residues. V was shortened by 2 bases and J by 4 bases, with 17 bases between the two germline ends.